This note documents a single T cell receptor beta chain sequence. Antigen unknown. The sample belongs to a study of cytomegalovirus exposure and HLA in healthy donors. As for the study in general: Earlier findings included roughly 120 million unique TCR beta sequences obtained from about 180 million T cells.

Study results and caveats: In a later analysis, several top co-occurrence clusters appeared linked to parvovirus B19, influenza, CMV and Epstein-Barr virus.

V shed 0 bases, J shed 2 bases, and the junction held 12 bases outside the gene matches. This CDR3 is built from 18 residues. Per germline, CDR1 SGDLS and CDR2 YYNGEE. PCR involved 60 Vbeta and 13 Jbeta primers. The protocol was immunoSEQ multiplex PCR, while the TCRdb copy is restricted to in-frame clones and leaves out a portion. The sample shows over 75,000 clones, roughly four fifths of them seen only once. V is TRBV9 and J is TRBJ1-2; 8 nucleotides line up with TRBD1. Sequences were obtained from PBMCs. The source of this sequence is a man aged 30 to 39 in good health and CMV-seropositive. The CDR3 bases are TGTGCCAGCAGCGTAGATCTCCAGGGGGCCGGCGGGAACTATGGCTACACCTTC. This codes for CASSVDLQGAGGNYGYTF.